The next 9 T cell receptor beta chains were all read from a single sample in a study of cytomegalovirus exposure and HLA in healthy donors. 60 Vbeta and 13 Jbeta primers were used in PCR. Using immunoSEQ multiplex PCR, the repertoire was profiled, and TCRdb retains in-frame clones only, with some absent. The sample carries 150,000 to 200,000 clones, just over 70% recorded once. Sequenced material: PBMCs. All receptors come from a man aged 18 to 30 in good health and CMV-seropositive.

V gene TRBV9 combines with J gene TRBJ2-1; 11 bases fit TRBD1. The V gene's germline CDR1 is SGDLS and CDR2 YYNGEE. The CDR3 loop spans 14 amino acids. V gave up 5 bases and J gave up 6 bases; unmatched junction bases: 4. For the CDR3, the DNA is TGTGCCAGCAGAGGGACAGGGGGGCCCAATGAGCAGTTCTTC. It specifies CASRGTGGPNEQFF.

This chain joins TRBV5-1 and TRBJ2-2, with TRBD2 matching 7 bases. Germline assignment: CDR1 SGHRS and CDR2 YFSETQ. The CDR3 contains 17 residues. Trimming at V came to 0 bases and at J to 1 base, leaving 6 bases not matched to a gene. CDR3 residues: CASSLELAGLNTGELFF. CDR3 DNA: TGCGCCAGCAGCTTGGAATTAGCGGGCTTGAACACCGGGGAGCTGTTTTTT. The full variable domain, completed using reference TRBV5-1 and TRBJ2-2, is KAGVTQTPRYLIKTRGQQVTLSCSPISGHRSVSWYQQTPGQGLQFLFEYFSETQRNKGNFPGRFSGRQFSNSRSEMNVSTLELGDSALYLCASSLELAGLNTGELFFGEGSRLTVL.

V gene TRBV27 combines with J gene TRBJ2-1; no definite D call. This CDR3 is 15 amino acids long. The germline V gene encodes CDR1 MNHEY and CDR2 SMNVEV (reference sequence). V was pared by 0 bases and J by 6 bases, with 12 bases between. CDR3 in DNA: TGTGCCAGCAGTTTATCGATACGAGCTTTCAATGAGCAGTTCTTC. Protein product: CASSLSIRAFNEQFF.

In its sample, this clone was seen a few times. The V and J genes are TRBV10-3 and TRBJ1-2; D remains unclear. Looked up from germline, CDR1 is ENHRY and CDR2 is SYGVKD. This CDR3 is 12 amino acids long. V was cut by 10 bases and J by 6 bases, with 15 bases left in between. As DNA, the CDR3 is TGTGCCAGCGGGGTAGTCGGCGATGGCTACACCTTC. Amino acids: CASGVVGDGYTF.

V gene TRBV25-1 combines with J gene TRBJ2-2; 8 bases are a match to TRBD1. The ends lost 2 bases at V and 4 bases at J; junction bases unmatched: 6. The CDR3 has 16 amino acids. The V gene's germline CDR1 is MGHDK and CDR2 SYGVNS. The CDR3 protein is CASSEPRQGSTGELFF. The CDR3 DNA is TGTGCCAGCAGTGAACCCAGACAGGGGTCCACCGGGGAGCTGTTTTTT.

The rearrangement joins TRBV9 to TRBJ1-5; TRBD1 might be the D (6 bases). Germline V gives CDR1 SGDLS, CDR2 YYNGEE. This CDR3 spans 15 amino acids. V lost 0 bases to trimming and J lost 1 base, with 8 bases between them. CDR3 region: CASSVGGLSNQPQHF. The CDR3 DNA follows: TGTGCCAGCAGCGTAGGGGGGCTAAGCAATCAGCCCCAGCATTTT.

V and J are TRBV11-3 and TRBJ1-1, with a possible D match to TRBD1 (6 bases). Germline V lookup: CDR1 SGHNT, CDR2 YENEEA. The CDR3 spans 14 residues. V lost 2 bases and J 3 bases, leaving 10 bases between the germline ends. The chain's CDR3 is CASSLRGMDTEAFF. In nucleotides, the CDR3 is TGTGCCAGCAGCTTAAGGGGGATGGACACTGAAGCTTTCTTT.

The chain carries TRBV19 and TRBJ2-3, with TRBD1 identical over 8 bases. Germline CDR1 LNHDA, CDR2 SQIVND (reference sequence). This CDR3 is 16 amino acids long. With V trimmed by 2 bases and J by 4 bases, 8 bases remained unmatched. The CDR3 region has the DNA TGTGCCAGTAGTATATGGACAGGGTATAGGGCAGATACGCAGTATTTT. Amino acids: CASSIWTGYRADTQYF. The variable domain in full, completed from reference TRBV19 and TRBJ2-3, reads DGGITQSPKYLFRKEGQNVTLSCEQNLNHDAMYWYRQDPGQGLRLIYYSQIVNDFQKGDIAEGYSVSREKKESFPLTVTSAQKNPTAFYLCASSIWTGYRADTQYFGPGTRLTVL.

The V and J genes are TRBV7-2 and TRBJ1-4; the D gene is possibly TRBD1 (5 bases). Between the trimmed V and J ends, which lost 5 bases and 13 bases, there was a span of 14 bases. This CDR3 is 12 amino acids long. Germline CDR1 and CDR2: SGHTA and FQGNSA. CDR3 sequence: CASSPPQGRLFF. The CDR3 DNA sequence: TGTGCCAGCAGCCCGCCCCAGGGTAGACTGTTTTTT.